This T cell receptor beta chain was captured in a study of shared T cell receptors in the human thymus. Here immunoSEQ multiplex PCR was the method, and the copy in TCRdb shows in-frame clones only, minus some. The data show just under 550,000 clones, approximately 78% seen once. A single count supports this clone. The sample was also linked to a second study, of human thymus T cells. That work states: Samples came from healthy Finnish infants during open corrective cardiac surgery. It looked as if thymic and blood repertoires used V and J genes in a biased way. Reports from related research described highly overlapping thymic repertoires among unrelated individuals.

The TCR comes from a boy less than two years old with a congenital heart defect. The sequencing input was thymocytes.

CDR3 region: CASSPGPAGVFREQYF. CDR3 nucleotide sequence: TGTGCCAGCAGTCCTGGCCCAGCGGGGGTCTTTAGAGAGCAGTACTTC. This chain connects TRBV5-6 to TRBJ2-7, with TRBD2 identical over 8 bases. Germline lookup yields CDR1 SGHDT and CDR2 YYEEEE. V was pared by 5 bases and J by 7 bases, with 17 bases of the junction left unmatched. The CDR3 is 16 amino acids.